This T cell receptor beta chain came from a study of T cell responses to AZD1222 COVID-19 vaccine. Study results and limitations: There were mostly white British donors and more females than males, and clonal diversity was possibly underestimated. Repertoire sampling was restricted to post-peak T cell response timepoints. Close to half of all spike-specific TCRs reportedly target regions of the variants that are unmutated. Spike-specific TCR depth and breadth grew after two AZD1222 doses.

The protocol was immunoSEQ multiplex PCR, while the TCRdb copy is restricted to in-frame clones and leaves out a portion. The profile shows roughly 110,000 clones, over 80% of them singletons. V lost 0 bases and J lost 5, with 15 bases in between. CDR3 length: 15 residues. CDR1 is SGHRS, CDR2 YFSETQ, per germline. Remarks on this clone: As yet, its antigen is unknown.

The sequencing here drew on peripheral blood, taken 28 days after the second AZD1222 dose. The TCR originated in an adult who received the AZD1222 COVID-19 vaccine. This chain connects TRBV5-1 to TRBJ2-7; perhaps TRBD1 as D (6 bases). The CDR3 loop reads CASSLAPQGMHEQYF. As DNA, the CDR3 is TGCGCCAGCAGCTTGGCTCCACAGGGAATGCACGAGCAGTACTTC.